Listed here are 4 T cell receptor beta chains from one sample, sequenced in a study of prognosis after radiotherapy for stage I lung cancer (dated by TCRdb to the early 2020s). The data were produced on an Illumina HiSeq 3000. Two rounds of multiplex PCR on genomic DNA were used to amplify the TCR beta CDR3 region. The first PCR round used primers specific to each TRBV and TRBJ gene, with sequences filed in Chinese patent CN105087789A. The public reads were reanalyzed by TCRdb: fastp trimming at Q25, MiXCR alignment, in-frame beta chains only. Rows with a matching CDR3 protein are joined into one entry that keeps the most common DNA and genes. Counted in this sample were 15,000 or so distinct CDR3 sequences; around 40% of them appeared once. Around 38% of the sample is taken by the ten largest. The sequencing here drew on PBMCs, taken before or after stereotactic body radiation therapy (not recorded which). The receptors derive from a donor over 45 with non-small cell lung cancer.

This chain links TRBV7-2 with TRBJ2-7; TRBD2 agrees at 7 bases. V gave up 1 base and J gave up 1 base; unmatched junction bases: 7. This CDR3 has 16 residues. Germline CDR1 SGHTA, CDR2 FQGNSA. CDR3 bases: TGTGCCAGCAGCTTAGGTCTAGCGGTGTTTTCCTACGAGCAGTACTTC. Its protein is CASSLGLAVFSYEQYF. The complete variable domain, with remaining parts taken from reference TRBV7-2 and TRBJ2-7, reads GAGVSQSPSNKVTEKGKDVELRCDPISGHTALYWYRQSLGQGLEFLIYFQGNSAPDKSGLPSDRFSAERTGGSVSTLTIQRTQQEDSAVYLCASSLGLAVFSYEQYFGPGTRLTVT.

The chain has TRBV19 and TRBJ2-1, with TRBD2 identical over 8 bases. Germline lookup yields CDR1 LNHDA and CDR2 SQIVND (reference sequence). Trimming cost V 5 bases and J 2 bases; bases outside gene matches: 11. The CDR3 is 17 amino acids. The CDR3 nucleotides read TGTGCCAGTAGTGTAACCCTAGCCGGGGGGGCCTACAATGAGCAGTTCTTC. It encodes CASSVTLAGGAYNEQFF.

On this clonotype itself: Given a far larger clone just one base away, this is likely a sequencing read error. The rearrangement joins TRBV6-9 to TRBJ1-1; 7 bases align to TRBD1. The CDR3 consists of 14 residues. Germline assignment: CDR1 MNHGY and CDR2 SVAAGI. CDR3 sequence (DNA): TGTGCCAGCAGTTACACGACAGGGTACACTGAAGCTTTATTT. Translated: CASSYTTGYTEALF.

This clonotype is classed as medium-sized. V usage is TRBV6-1 and J usage is TRBJ1-6; D is ambiguous. The V gene's germline CDR1 is MNHNS and CDR2 SASEGT. The length of the CDR3 is 14 residues. With 6 bases removed from V and 6 bases from J, the gap between germline ends came to 12 bases. The CDR3 nucleotides read TGTGCCAGCAGGCTCCAACACCTTAATTCACCCCTCCACTTT. Translated, it gives CASRLQHLNSPLHF.